This T cell receptor (beta chain) was recorded in a study of cytomegalovirus exposure and HLA in healthy donors. Vbeta (60) and Jbeta (13) primers were used in the PCR. Method: immunoSEQ multiplex PCR; TCRdb's copy keeps in-frame clones and lacks some. Of some 98,000 clones in the sample, about four fifths were seen once. Deletions cut 3 bases from V and 0 bases from J, with 18 bases between. The CDR3 has 17 amino acids. Germline V gives CDR1 SGHNT, CDR2 YYREEE (reference sequence). The TCR was taken from a man aged 18-30 years in good health and CMV-seropositive. Source material: PBMCs. The V gene is TRBV5-4, the J gene TRBJ1-1; no clear D. CDR3 DNA: TGTGCCAGCAGCTCGCCCCCTTCGGGAGGGATGAACACTGAAGCTTTCTTT. Its protein product is CASSSPPSGGMNTEAFF. Filled out from reference TRBV5-4 and TRBJ1-1, the complete variable domain reads ETGVTQSPTHLIKTRGQQVTLRCSSQSGHNTVSWYQQALGQGPQFIFQYYREEENGRGNFPPRFSGLQFPNYSSELNVNALELDDSALYLCASSSPPSGGMNTEAFFGQGTRLTVV.